This record looks at one TCR beta chain sequence and its context. Repertoires were generated with immunoSEQ multiplex PCR, while TCRdb's copy carries only in-frame clones and drops some. The table shows roughly 110,000 clones, with 75% to 90% occurring only once. This sample stems from a study of blood T cell repertoires in COVID-19. Study background: Donors in the United States, Italy and Spain gave samples during acute or convalescent COVID-19. Sample material is recorded as cDNA or gDNA derived from T cells, B-cell-depleted T cells, or PBMCs.

The germline V gene encodes CDR1 MGHRA and CDR2 YSYEKL. This CDR3 contains 16 residues. The germline V and J ends were trimmed by 0 bases and 0 bases, with 9 bases remaining between them. The chain joins TRBV4-1 to TRBJ1-3; unclear D gene. The TCR sequence derives from a human donor in a cohort sampled during active COVID-19. The sample comprised peripheral blood. CDR3 bases: TGCGCCAGCAGCCAAGACGGACTGCCCTCTGGAAACACCATATATTTT. Translated, it gives CASSQDGLPSGNTIYF.